This TCR beta chain was documented in a study of T cell responses to AZD1222 COVID-19 vaccine. Findings and limits, study-wide: The number of AZD1222 recipients seropositive at baseline was only five or six.

The data were produced by immunoSEQ multiplex PCR, yet TCRdb's version contains in-frame clones alone and is incomplete. The sample has 120,000 or so clones; roughly 84% are singletons. This CDR3 has 12 residues. The V gene's germline CDR1 is LGHDT and CDR2 YNNKEL (reference sequence). V was shortened by 1 base and J by 4 bases, with 2 bases between the two germline ends. In regard to this clone: Its antigen is not identified.

The V call is TRBV3-1 (or the pseudogene TRBV3-2), the J call TRBJ1-5, with no clear D. This receptor was taken from an adult who received the AZD1222 COVID-19 vaccine. Source: peripheral blood, taken 28 days after the second AZD1222 dose. CDR3 sequence: CASSQVNQPQHF. In nucleotides, the CDR3 is TGTGCCAGCAGCCAAGTAAATCAGCCCCAGCATTTT.